Listed below are T cell receptor beta chains from one sample, sequenced in a study of cytomegalovirus exposure and HLA in healthy donors. Here immunoSEQ multiplex PCR was the method, and the copy in TCRdb shows in-frame clones only, minus some. This table holds some 240,000 clones, around 86% found once. Material: PBMCs. These receptors all come from a woman aged 18-29 years in good health and CMV-seropositive. Each CDR3 is given with its conserved first and last residue. The D gene is left open where the match is weak. Size is omitted from some rows. Given values are once, few, many or a class for expanded clones.

d_call: NA
clone_size: NA
v_call: TRBV9
j_call: TRBJ2-5
cdr3_nt: TGTGCCAGCAGCGTCGCCCGGGGGGAGACCCAGTACTTC
cdr3_aa: CASSVARGETQYF

d_call: TRBD1
clone_size: NA
v_call: TRBV25-1
j_call: TRBJ2-1
cdr3_nt: TGTGCCAGCAGTGACAAAGACAGGGGGCGTTCCTACAATGAGCAGTTCTTC
cdr3_aa: CASSDKDRGRSYNEQFF

d_call: TRBD1
clone_size: NA
v_call: TRBV7-9
j_call: TRBJ1-1
cdr3_nt: TGTGCCAGCAGCCGGACAGGGGGCTCTGAAGCTTTCTTT
cdr3_aa: CASSRTGGSEAFF

d_call: NA
clone_size: once
v_call: TRBV28
j_call: TRBJ1-5
cdr3_nt: TGTGCCAGCAGTTTAAGGTCAGGGGGCAATCAGCCCCAGCATTTT
cdr3_aa: CASSLRSGGNQPQHF

d_call: NA
clone_size: once
v_call: TRBV30
j_call: TRBJ2-5
cdr3_nt: TGTGCCTGGACTTTGGACTCTCAAGAGACCCAGTACTTC
cdr3_aa: CAWTLDSQETQYF

d_call: NA
clone_size: NA
v_call: TRBV2
j_call: TRBJ1-3
cdr3_nt: TGTGCCAGCAGTGATTGGGCGTCTGGAAACACCATATATTTT
cdr3_aa: CASSDWASGNTIYF

d_call: NA
clone_size: NA
v_call: TRBV25-1
j_call: TRBJ2-7
cdr3_nt: TGTGCCAGCAGTGAATTTGGGCGCAACGAGCAGTACTTC
cdr3_aa: CASSEFGRNEQYF

d_call: TRBD1
clone_size: NA
v_call: TRBV7-9
j_call: TRBJ1-4
cdr3_nt: TGTGCCAGCAGCCGACCAAAAGAGAACCGGGACAGAAATGAAAAACTGTTTTTT
cdr3_aa: CASSRPKENRDRNEKLFF

d_call: NA
clone_size: NA
v_call: TRBV28
j_call: TRBJ2-7
cdr3_nt: TGTGCCAGCAGTTCACAGGGTCTCGGTACTTTGGAGCAGTACTTC
cdr3_aa: CASSSQGLGTLEQYF

d_call: NA
clone_size: NA
v_call: TRBV19
j_call: TRBJ2-1
cdr3_nt: TGTGCCAGTAGGGGGACACCTCAGAGCTCCTACAATGAGCAGTTCTTC
cdr3_aa: CASRGTPQSSYNEQFF

d_call: NA
clone_size: NA
v_call: TRBV27
j_call: TRBJ2-1
cdr3_nt: TGTGCCAGCAGTTTATCTTTGGGAGAGGCCTACAATGAGCAGTTCTTC
cdr3_aa: CASSLSLGEAYNEQFF

d_call: NA
clone_size: NA
v_call: TRBV2
j_call: TRBJ2-3
cdr3_nt: TGTGCCAGCATCTTGGAGGGCAGCTTGGCCACAGATACGCAGTATTTT
cdr3_aa: CASILEGSLATDTQYF

d_call: TRBD2
clone_size: once
v_call: TRBV5-6
j_call: TRBJ2-1
cdr3_nt: TGTGCCAGCAGCTTGGGACTAGCCAACAATGAGCAGTTCTTC
cdr3_aa: CASSLGLANNEQFF

d_call: TRBD1
clone_size: NA
v_call: TRBV28
j_call: TRBJ1-4
cdr3_nt: TGTGCCAGCAGGAACCCAGGGGGCCCTAATGAAAAACTGTTTTTT
cdr3_aa: CASRNPGGPNEKLFF

d_call: NA
clone_size: NA
v_call: TRBV19
j_call: TRBJ1-1
cdr3_nt: TGTGCCAGTAGTATAAGGGCAGGGCAGAACACTGAAGCTTTCTTT
cdr3_aa: CASSIRAGQNTEAFF

d_call: TRBD1
clone_size: NA
v_call: TRBV28
j_call: TRBJ1-1
cdr3_nt: TGTGCCAGCAGTCCCCCGGGACAGGGGTACACTGAAGCTTTCTTT
cdr3_aa: CASSPPGQGYTEAFF

d_call: NA
clone_size: once
v_call: TRBV7-9
j_call: TRBJ2-7
cdr3_nt: TGTGCCAGCAGCTTAAGGGGGTCGTTCCCCTACGAGCAGTACTTC
cdr3_aa: CASSLRGSFPYEQYF

d_call: TRBD2
clone_size: NA
v_call: TRBV30
j_call: TRBJ2-7
cdr3_nt: TGTGCCTGCAGAGGAGCGGGAGAAAACTACGAGCAGTACTTC
cdr3_aa: CACRGAGENYEQYF

d_call: TRBD2
clone_size: NA
v_call: TRBV19
j_call: TRBJ2-1
cdr3_nt: TGTGCCAGTAGTATCGCGGGAGCCGGGGGGAATGAGCAGTTCTTC
cdr3_aa: CASSIAGAGGNEQFF

d_call: TRBD1
clone_size: NA
v_call: TRBV12-5
j_call: TRBJ1-1
cdr3_nt: TGTGCTAGTGGTTTACGACAGGGGGCAAGTCTTAGCACTGAAGCTTTCTTT
cdr3_aa: CASGLRQGASLSTEAFF